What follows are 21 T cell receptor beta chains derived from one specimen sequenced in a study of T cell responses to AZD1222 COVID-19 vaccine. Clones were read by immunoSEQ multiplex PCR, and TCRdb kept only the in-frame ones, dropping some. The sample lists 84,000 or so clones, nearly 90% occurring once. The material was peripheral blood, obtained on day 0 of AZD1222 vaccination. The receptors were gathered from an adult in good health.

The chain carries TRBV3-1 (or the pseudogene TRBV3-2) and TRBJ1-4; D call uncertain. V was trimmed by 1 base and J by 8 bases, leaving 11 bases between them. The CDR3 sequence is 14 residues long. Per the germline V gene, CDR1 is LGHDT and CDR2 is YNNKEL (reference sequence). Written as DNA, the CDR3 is TGTGCCAGCAGCCAAGGGGTGGGAGTGGAAAAACTGTTTTTT. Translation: CASSQGVGVEKLFF.

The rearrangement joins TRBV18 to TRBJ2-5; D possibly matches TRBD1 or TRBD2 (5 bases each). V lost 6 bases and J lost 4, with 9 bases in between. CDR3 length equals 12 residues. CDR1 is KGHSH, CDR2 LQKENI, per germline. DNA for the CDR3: TGTGCCAGCTCCCCCGGGGCAGAGACCCAGTACTTC. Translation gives CASSPGAETQYF. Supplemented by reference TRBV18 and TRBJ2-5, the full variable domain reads NAGVMQNPRHLVRRRGQEARLRCSPMKGHSHVYWYRQLPEEGLKFMVYLQKENIIDESGMPKERFSAEFPKEGPSILRIQQVVRGDSAAYFCASSPGAETQYFGPGTRLLVL.

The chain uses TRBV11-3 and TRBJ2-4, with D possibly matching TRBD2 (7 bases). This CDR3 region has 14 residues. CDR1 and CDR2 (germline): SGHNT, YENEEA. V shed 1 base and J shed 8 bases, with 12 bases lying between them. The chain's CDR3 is CASSLGGGEDIQYF. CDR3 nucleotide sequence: TGTGCCAGCAGCTTAGGAGGGGGGGAAGACATTCAGTACTTC.

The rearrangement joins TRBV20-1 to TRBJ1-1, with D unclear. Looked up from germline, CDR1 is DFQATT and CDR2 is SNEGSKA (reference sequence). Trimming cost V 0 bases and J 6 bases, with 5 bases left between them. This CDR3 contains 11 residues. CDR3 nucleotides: TGCAGTGCTAGAGATATGGCTGAAGCTTTCTTT. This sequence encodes CSARDMAEAFF.

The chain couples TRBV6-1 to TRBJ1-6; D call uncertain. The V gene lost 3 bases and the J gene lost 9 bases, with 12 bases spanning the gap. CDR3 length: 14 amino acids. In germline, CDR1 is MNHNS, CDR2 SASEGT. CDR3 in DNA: TGTGCCAGCAGTGATCGGTGGAGCAGTTCACCCCTCCACTTT. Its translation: CASSDRWSSSPLHF.

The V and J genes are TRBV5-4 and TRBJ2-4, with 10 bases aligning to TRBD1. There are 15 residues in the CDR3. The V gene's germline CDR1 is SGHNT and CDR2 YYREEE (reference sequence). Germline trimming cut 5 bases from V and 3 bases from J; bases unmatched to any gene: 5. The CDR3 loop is CASRRDRGDKNIQYF. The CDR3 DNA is TGTGCCAGCAGACGGGACAGGGGAGACAAAAACATTCAGTACTTC.

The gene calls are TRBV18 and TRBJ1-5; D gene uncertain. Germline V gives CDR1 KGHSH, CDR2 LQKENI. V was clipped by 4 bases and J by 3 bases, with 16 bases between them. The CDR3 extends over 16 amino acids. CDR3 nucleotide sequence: TGTGCCAGCTCACGAACGGAAGCGCCGGACAATCAGCCCCAGCATTTT. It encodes CASSRTEAPDNQPQHF.

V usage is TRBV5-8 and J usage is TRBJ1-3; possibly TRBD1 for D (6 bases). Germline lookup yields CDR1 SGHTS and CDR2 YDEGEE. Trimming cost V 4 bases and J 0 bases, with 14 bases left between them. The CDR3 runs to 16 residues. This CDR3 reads CASSDRTASSGNTIYF. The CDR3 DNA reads TGTGCCAGCAGCGACCGGACAGCTTCCTCTGGAAACACCATATATTTT.

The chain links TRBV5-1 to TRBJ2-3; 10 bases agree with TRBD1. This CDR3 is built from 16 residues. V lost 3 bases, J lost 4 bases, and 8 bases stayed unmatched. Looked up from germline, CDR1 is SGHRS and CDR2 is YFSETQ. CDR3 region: CASSSLRQGAADTQYF. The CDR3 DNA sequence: TGCGCCAGCAGCTCCCTAAGACAGGGGGCGGCAGATACGCAGTATTTT.

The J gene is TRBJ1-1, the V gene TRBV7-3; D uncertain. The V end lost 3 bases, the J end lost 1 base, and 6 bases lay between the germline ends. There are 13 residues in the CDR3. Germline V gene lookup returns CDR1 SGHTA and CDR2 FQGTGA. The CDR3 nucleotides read TGTGCCAGCAGCTTGGGGTCGAACACTGAAGCTTTCTTT. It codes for CASSLGSNTEAFF.

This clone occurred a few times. The CDR3 DNA reads as TGTGCCAGCAGCTCAGGGTCGGGACAGACCTACAATGAGCAGTTCTTC. Protein: CASSSGSGQTYNEQFF. This rearrangement joins TRBV7-9 to TRBJ2-1; 7 nucleotides agree with TRBD1. This CDR3 spans 16 amino acids. Germline V gene sequence: CDR1 SEHNR, CDR2 FQNEAQ (reference sequence). J gave up 2 bases and V 4 bases, and 8 bases lay outside the gene matches.

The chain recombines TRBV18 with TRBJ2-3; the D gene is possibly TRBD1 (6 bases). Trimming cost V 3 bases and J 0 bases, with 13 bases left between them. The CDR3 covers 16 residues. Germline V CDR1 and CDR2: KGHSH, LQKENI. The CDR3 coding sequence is TGTGCCAGCTCACCTAGAGGACAGCTAAGCACAGATACGCAGTATTTT. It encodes CASSPRGQLSTDTQYF.

The chain's CDR3 is CASSFDRSSYNEQFF. The CDR3, as DNA: TGTGCCAGCAGTTTTGACAGGAGCTCCTACAATGAGCAGTTCTTC. The chain uses TRBV6-5 and TRBJ2-1; a possible D gene is TRBD1 (6 bases). Germline CDR1 reads MNHEY; CDR2 reads SVGAGI. V gave up 4 bases and J gave up 0 bases, with 10 bases separating them. The CDR3 runs 15 residues.

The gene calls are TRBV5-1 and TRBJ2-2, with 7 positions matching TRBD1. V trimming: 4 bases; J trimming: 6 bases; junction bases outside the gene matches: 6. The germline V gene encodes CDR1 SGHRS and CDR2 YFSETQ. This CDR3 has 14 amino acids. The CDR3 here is CASSRGQVPGELFF. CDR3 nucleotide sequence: TGCGCCAGCAGCCGTGGACAGGTTCCCGGGGAGCTGTTTTTT.

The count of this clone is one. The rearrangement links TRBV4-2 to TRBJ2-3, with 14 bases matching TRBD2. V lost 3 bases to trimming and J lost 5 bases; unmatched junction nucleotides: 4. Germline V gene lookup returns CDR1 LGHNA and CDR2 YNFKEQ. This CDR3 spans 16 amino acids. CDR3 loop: CASSHLGLAGEDTQYF. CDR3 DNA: TGTGCCAGCAGCCATCTGGGACTAGCGGGAGAAGATACGCAGTATTTT.

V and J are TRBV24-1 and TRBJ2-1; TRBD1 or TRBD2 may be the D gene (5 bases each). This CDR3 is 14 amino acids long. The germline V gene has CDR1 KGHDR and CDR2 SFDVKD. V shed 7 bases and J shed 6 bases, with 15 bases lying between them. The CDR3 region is CATSAGGSFNEQFF. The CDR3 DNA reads TGTGCCACCAGCGCTGGGGGTAGCTTCAATGAGCAGTTCTTC.

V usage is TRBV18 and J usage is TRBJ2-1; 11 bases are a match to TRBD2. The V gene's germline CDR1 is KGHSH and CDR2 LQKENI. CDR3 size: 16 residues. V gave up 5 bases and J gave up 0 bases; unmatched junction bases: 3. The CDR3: CASSLGTSGSYNEQFF. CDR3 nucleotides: TGTGCCAGCTCATTAGGGACTAGCGGCTCCTACAATGAGCAGTTCTTC.

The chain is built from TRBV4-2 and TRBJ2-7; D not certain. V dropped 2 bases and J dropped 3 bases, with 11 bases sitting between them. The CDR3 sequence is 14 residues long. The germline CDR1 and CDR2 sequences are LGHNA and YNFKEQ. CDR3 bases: TGTGCCAGCAGCCAACTAACGGGCGGCTACGAGCAGTACTTC. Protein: CASSQLTGGYEQYF.

The CDR3 DNA reads as TGTGCCAGCCGGGGGGACGGGCGGGGCTACGAGCAGTACTTC. As protein: CASRGDGRGYEQYF. The gene calls are TRBV18 and TRBJ2-7, with 7 bases matching TRBD2. Germline CDR1 and CDR2: KGHSH and LQKENI. The V gene end was trimmed by 8 bases and the J gene end by 3 bases; junction bases not matched to a gene: 10. The CDR3 contains 14 residues.

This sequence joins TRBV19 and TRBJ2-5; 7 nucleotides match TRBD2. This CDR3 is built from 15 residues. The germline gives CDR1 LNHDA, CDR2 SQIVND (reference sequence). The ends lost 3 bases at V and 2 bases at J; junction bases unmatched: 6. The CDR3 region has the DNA TGTGCCAGTAGTATCCAGGGACTATCACAAGAGACCCAGTACTTC. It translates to CASSIQGLSQETQYF.

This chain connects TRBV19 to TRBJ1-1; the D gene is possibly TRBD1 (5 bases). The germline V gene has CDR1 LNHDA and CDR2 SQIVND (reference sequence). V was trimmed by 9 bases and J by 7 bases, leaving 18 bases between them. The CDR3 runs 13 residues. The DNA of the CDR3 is TGTGCCAGCCACATCAGGGACCACGGTGAAGCTTTCTTT. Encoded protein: CASHIRDHGEAFF.